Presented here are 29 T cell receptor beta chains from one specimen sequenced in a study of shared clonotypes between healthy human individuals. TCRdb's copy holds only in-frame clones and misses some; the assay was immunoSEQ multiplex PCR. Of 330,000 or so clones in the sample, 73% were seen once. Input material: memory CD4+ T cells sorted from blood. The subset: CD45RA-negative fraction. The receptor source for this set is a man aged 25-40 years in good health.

The CDR3 is CASSFGSRGTDTQYF. CDR3 bases: TGTGCCAGCAGCTTTGGGAGTCGGGGCACAGATACGCAGTATTTT. J is TRBJ2-3 and V is TRBV7-9, with D tentatively TRBD2 (5 bases). Germline V gene sequence: CDR1 SEHNR, CDR2 FQNEAQ (reference sequence). This CDR3 region has 15 residues. V was cut by 3 bases and J by 1 base, with 11 bases left in between.

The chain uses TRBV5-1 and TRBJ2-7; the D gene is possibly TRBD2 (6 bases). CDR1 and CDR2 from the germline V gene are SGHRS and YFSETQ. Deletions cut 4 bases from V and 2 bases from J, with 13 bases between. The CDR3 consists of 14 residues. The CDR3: CASSRSGVAYEQYF. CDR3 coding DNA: TGCGCCAGCAGCCGGTCGGGGGTTGCCTACGAGCAGTACTTC.

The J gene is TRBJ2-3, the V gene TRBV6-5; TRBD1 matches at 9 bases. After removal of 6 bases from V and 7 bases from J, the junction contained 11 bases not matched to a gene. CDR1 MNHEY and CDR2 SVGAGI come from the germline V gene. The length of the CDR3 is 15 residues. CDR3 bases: TGTGCCAGCAGACTCGGGACAGGGTTTCGCCATACGCAGTATTTT. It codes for CASRLGTGFRHTQYF.

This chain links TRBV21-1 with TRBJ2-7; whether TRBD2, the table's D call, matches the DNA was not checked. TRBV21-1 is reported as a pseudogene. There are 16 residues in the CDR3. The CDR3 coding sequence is TGTGCCAGCAGCACAAAGGGACTAGCGGGAGGTGGCGAGCAGTACTTC. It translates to CASSTKGLAGGGEQYF.

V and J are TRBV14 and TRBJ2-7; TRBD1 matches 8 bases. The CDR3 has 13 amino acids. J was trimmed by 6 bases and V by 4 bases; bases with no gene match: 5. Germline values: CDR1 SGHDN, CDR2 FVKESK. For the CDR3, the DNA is TGTGCCAGCAGCCCTCGGACAGGGAGCGAGCAGTACTTC. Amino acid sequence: CASSPRTGSEQYF. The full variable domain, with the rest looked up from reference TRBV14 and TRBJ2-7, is EAGVTQFPSHSVIEKGQTVTLRCDPISGHDNLYWYRRVMGKEIKFLLHFVKESKQDESGMPNNRFLAERTGGTYSTLKVQPAELEDSGVYFCASSPRTGSEQYFGPGTRLTVT.

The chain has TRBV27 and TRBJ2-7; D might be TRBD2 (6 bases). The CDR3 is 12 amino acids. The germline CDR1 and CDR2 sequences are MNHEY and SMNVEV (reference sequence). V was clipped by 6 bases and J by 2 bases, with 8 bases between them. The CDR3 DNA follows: TGTGCCAGCAGCCCGGGGGCCTACGAGCAGTACTTC. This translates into CASSPGAYEQYF.

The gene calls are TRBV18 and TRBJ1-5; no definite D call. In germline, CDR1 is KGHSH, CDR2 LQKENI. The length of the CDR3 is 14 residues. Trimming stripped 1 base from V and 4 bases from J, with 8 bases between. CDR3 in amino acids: CASSPLGGNQPQHF. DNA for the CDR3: TGTGCCAGCTCACCACTGGGAGGAAATCAGCCCCAGCATTTT.

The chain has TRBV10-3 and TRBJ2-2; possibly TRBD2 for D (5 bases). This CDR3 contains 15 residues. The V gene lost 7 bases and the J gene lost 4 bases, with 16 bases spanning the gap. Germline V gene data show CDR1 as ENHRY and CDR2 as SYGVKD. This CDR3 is CAITRMEVPTGELFF. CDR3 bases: TGTGCCATCACACGCATGGAGGTCCCCACCGGGGAGCTGTTTTTT.

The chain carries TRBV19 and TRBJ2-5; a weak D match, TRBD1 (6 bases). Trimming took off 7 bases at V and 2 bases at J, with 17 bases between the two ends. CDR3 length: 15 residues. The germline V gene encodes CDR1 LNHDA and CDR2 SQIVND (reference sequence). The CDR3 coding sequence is TGTGCCAGTAAAGGGGGTGGAGTTTGGCAAGAGACCCAGTACTTC. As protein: CASKGGGVWQETQYF.

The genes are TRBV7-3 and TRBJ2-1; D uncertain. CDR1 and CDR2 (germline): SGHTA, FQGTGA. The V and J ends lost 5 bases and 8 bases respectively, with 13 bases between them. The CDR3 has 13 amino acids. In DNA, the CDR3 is TGTGCCAGCAGCCCCGAGTCCTTGCATGAGCAGTTCTTC. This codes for CASSPESLHEQFF.

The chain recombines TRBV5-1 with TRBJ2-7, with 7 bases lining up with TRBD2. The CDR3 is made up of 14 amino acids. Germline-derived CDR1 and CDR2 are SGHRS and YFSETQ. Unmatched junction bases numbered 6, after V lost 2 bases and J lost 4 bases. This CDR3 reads CASSFGGGRYEQYF. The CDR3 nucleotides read TGCGCCAGCAGCTTCGGGGGAGGGAGGTACGAGCAGTACTTC.

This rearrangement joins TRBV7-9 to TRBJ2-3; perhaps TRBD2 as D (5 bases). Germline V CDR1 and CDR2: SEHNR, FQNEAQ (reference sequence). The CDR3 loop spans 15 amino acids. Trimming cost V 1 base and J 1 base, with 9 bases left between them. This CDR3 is CASSLENSGTDTQYF. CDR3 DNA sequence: TGTGCCAGCAGCTTAGAAAATAGCGGCACAGATACGCAGTATTTT. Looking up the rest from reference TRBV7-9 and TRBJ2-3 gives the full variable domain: DTGVSQNPRHKITKRGQNVTFRCDPISEHNRLYWYRQTLGQGPEFLTYFQNEAQLEKSRLLSDRFSAERPKGSFSTLEIQRTEQGDSAMYLCASSLENSGTDTQYFGPGTRLTVL.

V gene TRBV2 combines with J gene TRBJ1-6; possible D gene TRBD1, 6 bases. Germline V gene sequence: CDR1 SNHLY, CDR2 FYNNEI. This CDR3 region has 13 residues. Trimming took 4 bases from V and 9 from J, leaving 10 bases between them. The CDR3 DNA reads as TGTGCCAGCAGTGGCCAGGGGATTTCACCCCTCCACTTT. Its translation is CASSGQGISPLHF.

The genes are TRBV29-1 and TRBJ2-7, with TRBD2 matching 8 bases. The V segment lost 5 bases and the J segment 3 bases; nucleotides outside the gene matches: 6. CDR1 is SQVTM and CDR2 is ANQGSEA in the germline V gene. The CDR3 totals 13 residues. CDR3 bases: TGCAGCGTTCAAAGCGGGAGTAACTACGAGCAGTACTTC. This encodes CSVQSGSNYEQYF.

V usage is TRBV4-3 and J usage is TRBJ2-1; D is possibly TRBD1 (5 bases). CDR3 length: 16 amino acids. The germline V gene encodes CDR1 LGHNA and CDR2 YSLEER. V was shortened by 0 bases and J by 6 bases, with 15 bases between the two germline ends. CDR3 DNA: TGCGCCAGCAGCCAAGAGGCAGGGTGGATGTTCAATGAGCAGTTCTTC. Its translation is CASSQEAGWMFNEQFF.

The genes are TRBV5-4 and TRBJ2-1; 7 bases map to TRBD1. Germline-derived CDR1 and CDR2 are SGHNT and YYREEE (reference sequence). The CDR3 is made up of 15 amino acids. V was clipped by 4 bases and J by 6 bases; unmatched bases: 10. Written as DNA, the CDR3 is TGTGCCAGCAGCACCTTACAGGGGCTTGGCAATGAGCAGTTCTTC. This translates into CASSTLQGLGNEQFF.

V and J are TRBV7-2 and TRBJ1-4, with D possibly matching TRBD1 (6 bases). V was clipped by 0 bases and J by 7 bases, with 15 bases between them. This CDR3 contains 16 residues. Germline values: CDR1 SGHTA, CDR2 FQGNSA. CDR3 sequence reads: CASSLAGGRVGEKLFF. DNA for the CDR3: TGTGCCAGCAGCTTAGCGGGGGGCAGGGTCGGTGAAAAACTGTTTTTT.

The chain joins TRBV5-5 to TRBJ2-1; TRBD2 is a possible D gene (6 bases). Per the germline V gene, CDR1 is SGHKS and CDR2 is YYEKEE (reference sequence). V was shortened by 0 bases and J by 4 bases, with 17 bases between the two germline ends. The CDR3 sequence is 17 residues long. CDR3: CASSLGPGGALYNEQFF. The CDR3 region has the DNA TGTGCCAGCAGCTTGGGACCCGGCGGGGCCCTTTACAATGAGCAGTTCTTC.

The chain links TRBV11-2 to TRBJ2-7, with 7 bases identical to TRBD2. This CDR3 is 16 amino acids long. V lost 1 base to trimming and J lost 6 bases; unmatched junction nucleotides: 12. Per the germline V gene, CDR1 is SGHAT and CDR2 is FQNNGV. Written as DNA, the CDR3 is TGTGCCAGCAGCTTAGGTATCGGGGGGAGAGGCCTCGAGCAGTACTTC. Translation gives CASSLGIGGRGLEQYF.

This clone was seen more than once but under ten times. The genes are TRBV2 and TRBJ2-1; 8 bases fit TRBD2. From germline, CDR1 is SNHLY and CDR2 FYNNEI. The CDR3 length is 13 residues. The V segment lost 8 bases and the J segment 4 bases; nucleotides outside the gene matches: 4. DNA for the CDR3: TGTGCCAGCGAACTAGCGGAATACAATGAGCAGTTCTTC. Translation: CASELAEYNEQFF.

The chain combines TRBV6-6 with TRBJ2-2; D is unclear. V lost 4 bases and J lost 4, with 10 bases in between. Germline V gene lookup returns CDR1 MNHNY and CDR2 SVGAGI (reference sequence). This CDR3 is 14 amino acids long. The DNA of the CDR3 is TGTGCCAGCAGTTTCCTGGGTGGCACCGGGGAGCTGTTTTTT. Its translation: CASSFLGGTGELFF.

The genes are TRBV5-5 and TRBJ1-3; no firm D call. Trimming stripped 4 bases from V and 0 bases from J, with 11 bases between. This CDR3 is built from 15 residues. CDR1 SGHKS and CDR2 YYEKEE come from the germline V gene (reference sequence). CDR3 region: CASSAKFNSGNTIYF. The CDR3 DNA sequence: TGTGCCAGCAGCGCCAAATTCAACTCTGGAAACACCATATATTTT.

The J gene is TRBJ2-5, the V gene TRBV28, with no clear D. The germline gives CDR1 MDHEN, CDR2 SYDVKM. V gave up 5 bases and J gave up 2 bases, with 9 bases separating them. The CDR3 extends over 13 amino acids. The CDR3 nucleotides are TGTGCCAGCAGTCCGCCCCATCAAGAGACCCAGTACTTC. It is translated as CASSPPHQETQYF.

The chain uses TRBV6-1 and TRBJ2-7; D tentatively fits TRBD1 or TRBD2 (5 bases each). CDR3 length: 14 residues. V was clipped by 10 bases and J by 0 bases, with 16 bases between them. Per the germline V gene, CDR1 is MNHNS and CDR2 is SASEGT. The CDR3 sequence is CATSGTLSSYEQYF. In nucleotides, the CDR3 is TGTGCCACTTCAGGGACCTTAAGCTCCTACGAGCAGTACTTC.

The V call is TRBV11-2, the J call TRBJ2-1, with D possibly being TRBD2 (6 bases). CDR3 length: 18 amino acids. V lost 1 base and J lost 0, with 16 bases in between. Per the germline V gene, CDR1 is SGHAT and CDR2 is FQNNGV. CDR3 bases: TGTGCCAGCAGCTTAGTCTGGGAGGAGACGGGCTCCTACAATGAGCAGTTCTTC. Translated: CASSLVWEETGSYNEQFF.

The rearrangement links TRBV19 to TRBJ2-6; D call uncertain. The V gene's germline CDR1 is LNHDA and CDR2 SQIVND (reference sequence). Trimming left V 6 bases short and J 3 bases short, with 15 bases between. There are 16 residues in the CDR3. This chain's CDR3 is CASSPARSRGANVLTF. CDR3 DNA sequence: TGTGCCAGTAGCCCCGCACGCAGTCGTGGGGCCAACGTCCTGACTTTC. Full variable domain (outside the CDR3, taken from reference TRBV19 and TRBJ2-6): DGGITQSPKYLFRKEGQNVTLSCEQNLNHDAMYWYRQDPGQGLRLIYYSQIVNDFQKGDIAEGYSVSREKKESFPLTVTSAQKNPTAFYLCASSPARSRGANVLTFGAGSRLTVL.

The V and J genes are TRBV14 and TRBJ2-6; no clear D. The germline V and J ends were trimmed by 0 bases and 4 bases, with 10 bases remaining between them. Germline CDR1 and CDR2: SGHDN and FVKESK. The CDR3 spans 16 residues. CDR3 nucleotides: TGTGCCAGCAGCCAAGAAATAGGGTCCGGGGCCAACGTCCTGACTTTC. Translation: CASSQEIGSGANVLTF.

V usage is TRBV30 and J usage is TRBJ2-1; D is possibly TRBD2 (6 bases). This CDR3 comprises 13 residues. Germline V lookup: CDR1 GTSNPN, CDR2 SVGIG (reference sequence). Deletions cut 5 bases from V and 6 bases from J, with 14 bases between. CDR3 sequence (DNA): TGTGCCTGGGAACCGGGACTCACCAATGAGCAGTTCTTC. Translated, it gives CAWEPGLTNEQFF.

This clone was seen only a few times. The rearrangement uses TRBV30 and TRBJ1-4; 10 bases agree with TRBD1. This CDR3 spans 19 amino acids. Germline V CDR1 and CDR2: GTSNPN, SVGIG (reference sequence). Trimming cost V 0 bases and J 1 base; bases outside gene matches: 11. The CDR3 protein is CAWSVPDRGNRITNEKLFF. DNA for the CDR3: TGTGCCTGGAGTGTGCCGGACAGGGGGAATCGGATAACTAATGAAAAACTGTTTTTT.